The next 20 T cell receptor beta chains were all read from a single sample in a study of blood T cell repertoires in COVID-19. Profiling relied on immunoSEQ multiplex PCR, and the TCRdb table lists in-frame clones only, not all of them. The top ten hold 10% of the sample, which has around 390,000 clones, around nine tenths seen once. Sequenced input: PBMCs or T cells enriched from blood (not recorded which). The receptors stem from a woman between 50 and 59 years old who had recovered from COVID-19.

This clone was counted a few times. This chain links TRBV27 with TRBJ2-1, with 16 bases aligning to TRBD2. CDR1 is MNHEY, CDR2 SMNVEV, per germline (reference sequence). This CDR3 is 15 amino acids long. V was clipped by 6 bases and J by 12 bases; unmatched bases: 8. The CDR3 is CASSPGTSGGVAQFF. In DNA form, the CDR3 reads TGTGCCAGCAGCCCCGGGACTAGCGGGGGGGTGGCGCAGTTCTTC.

This clone came up a few times. CDR3 amino acids: CASGLRDRDSPLHF. The CDR3 DNA follows: TGTGCCAGCGGTCTAAGGGACAGGGACTCACCCCTCCACTTT. This chain joins TRBV5-5 and TRBJ1-6; the match to TRBD1 covers 9 bases. J lost 10 bases, V lost 7 bases, and 9 bases had no gene match. Germline CDR1 and CDR2: SGHKS and YYEKEE (reference sequence). The CDR3 is made up of 14 amino acids.

V usage is TRBV30 and J usage is TRBJ1-1, with TRBD1 matching over 7 bases. Germline V gene sequence: CDR1 GTSNPN, CDR2 SVGIG (reference sequence). There are 12 residues in the CDR3. The ends lost 3 bases at V and 5 bases at J; junction bases unmatched: 3. The CDR3 region is CAWSSGGTEAFF. CDR3 coding DNA: TGTGCCTGGAGCTCAGGGGGAACTGAAGCTTTCTTT.

The chain links TRBV6-5 to TRBJ1-2; 7 bases align to TRBD1. From germline, CDR1 is MNHEY and CDR2 SVGAGI. J was trimmed by 0 bases and V by 6 bases; bases with no gene match: 4. CDR3 size: 14 residues. CDR3 sequence: CASRPGTANYGYTF. CDR3 bases: TGTGCCAGCAGGCCCGGGACAGCTAACTATGGCTACACCTTC.

The CDR3 sequence: CASSSDMGGYGYTF. The DNA of the CDR3 is TGCGCCAGCAGCTCAGACATGGGGGGCTATGGCTACACCTTC. The V and J genes are TRBV5-1 and TRBJ1-2, with a weak D call TRBD1 (5 bases). Germline V gene lookup returns CDR1 SGHRS and CDR2 YFSETQ. There are 14 residues in the CDR3. V lost 3 bases, J lost 4 bases, and 13 bases lay in between.

The genes are TRBV6-5 and TRBJ1-2, with D possibly being TRBD1 (5 bases). The CDR3 is 12 residues long. CDR1 is MNHEY and CDR2 is SVGAGI in the germline V gene. V dropped 6 bases and J dropped 8 bases, with 13 bases sitting between them. Here the CDR3 DNA reads TGTGCCAGCAGGGACCTATACAGGGGCTACACCTTC. Protein: CASRDLYRGYTF.

This sequence joins TRBV6-5 and TRBJ1-5, with TRBD1 identical over 8 bases. From germline, CDR1 is MNHEY and CDR2 SVGAGI. V gave up 6 bases and J gave up 4 bases; unmatched junction bases: 5. The CDR3 has 14 residues. CDR3 loop: CASRADRGNQPQHF. CDR3 nucleotides: TGTGCCAGCAGGGCAGACAGGGGAAATCAGCCCCAGCATTTT.

The V gene is TRBV2, the J gene TRBJ1-3; D unresolved. Trimming left V 3 bases short and J 2 bases short, with 8 bases between. The CDR3 covers 14 residues. The V gene's germline CDR1 is SNHLY and CDR2 FYNNEI. CDR3 protein: CASSERVPGNTIYF. DNA of the CDR3: TGTGCCAGCAGTGAGCGGGTCCCTGGAAACACCATATATTTT. The variable domain in full, completed from reference TRBV2 and TRBJ1-3, reads EPEVTQTPSHQVTQMGQEVILRCVPISNHLYFYWYRQILGQKVEFLVSFYNNEISEKSEIFDDQFSVERPDGSNFTLKIRSTKLEDSAMYFCASSERVPGNTIYFGEGSWLTVV.

V gene TRBV7-8 combines with J gene TRBJ1-4; 10 bases map to TRBD1. The CDR3 has 16 amino acids. After removal of 7 bases from V and 8 bases from J, the junction contained 13 bases not matched to a gene. Germline V gene lookup returns CDR1 SGHVS and CDR2 FQNEAQ. CDR3 loop: CASTPGGGQGREKLFF. DNA for the CDR3: TGTGCCAGCACCCCTGGAGGGGGACAGGGGCGAGAAAAACTGTTTTTT.

V usage is TRBV30 and J usage is TRBJ1-1; TRBD1 aligns across 10 bases. V lost 3 bases and J lost 9; bases outside the gene matches: 7. Per the germline V gene, CDR1 is GTSNPN and CDR2 is SVGIG (reference sequence). The CDR3 spans 13 residues. CDR3 residues: CAWRLGDRGQAFF. In DNA, the CDR3 is TGTGCCTGGAGATTAGGGGACAGGGGCCAAGCTTTCTTT.

The chain joins TRBV10-3 to TRBJ2-7; D is unresolved. The CDR3 has 14 residues. The V end lost 1 base, the J end lost 0 bases, and 7 bases lay between the germline ends. Per germline, CDR1 ENHRY and CDR2 SYGVKD. The CDR3 here is CAISELGDSYEQYF. The CDR3 bases are TGTGCCATCAGTGAGTTAGGAGACTCCTACGAGCAGTACTTC.

This sequence joins TRBV29-1 and TRBJ2-3; 8 bases fit TRBD2. V lost 7 bases and J lost 0; bases outside the gene matches: 12. Germline values: CDR1 SQVTM, CDR2 ANQGSEA. The CDR3 runs 16 residues. CDR3 protein: CSARGRGDSSTDTQYF. CDR3 bases: TGCAGCGCCCGAGGGCGGGGGGACTCAAGCACAGATACGCAGTATTTT.

V gene TRBV3-1 (or the pseudogene TRBV3-2) combines with J gene TRBJ2-7; 9 bases are a match to TRBD1. This CDR3 comprises 14 residues. Germline V lookup: CDR1 LGHDT, CDR2 YNNKEL (reference sequence). V was pared by 3 bases and J by 2 bases, with 2 bases of the junction left unmatched. The CDR3 nucleotides read TGTGCCAGCAGCCATAGGGACAGGGCCTACGAGCAGTACTTC. Its translation is CASSHRDRAYEQYF.

V gene TRBV6-1 combines with J gene TRBJ1-3, with D uncertain. This CDR3 spans 15 amino acids. Germline V CDR1 and CDR2: MNHNS, SASEGT. V was pared by 3 bases and J by 0 bases, with 9 bases between. Here the CDR3 DNA reads TGTGCCAGCAGTGAGAGGACTGCCTCTGGAAACACCATATATTTT. The encoded protein is CASSERTASGNTIYF.

This clone showed up just once. The chain couples TRBV5-1 to TRBJ2-2; 7 bases are shared with TRBD2. V gave up 5 bases and J gave up 3 bases; unmatched junction bases: 4. Per germline, CDR1 SGHRS and CDR2 YFSETQ. This CDR3 has 14 residues. As DNA, the CDR3 is TGCGCCAGCAGATACGGGGGGTACACCGGGGAGCTGTTTTTT. Amino acid sequence: CASRYGGYTGELFF.

The chain combines TRBV28 with TRBJ1-1, with TRBD1 matching 8 bases. J was trimmed by 0 bases and V by 8 bases; bases with no gene match: 11. CDR1 and CDR2 (germline): MDHEN, SYDVKM. This CDR3 comprises 16 residues. This CDR3 reads CASSLSTGGLNTEAFF. CDR3 DNA: TGTGCCAGCTCCTTATCCACAGGGGGATTGAACACTGAAGCTTTCTTT.

The chain joins TRBV27 to TRBJ1-1; maybe TRBD1 (6 bases). There are 14 residues in the CDR3. V was clipped by 3 bases and J by 3 bases, with 11 bases between them. Germline V gene sequence: CDR1 MNHEY, CDR2 SMNVEV (reference sequence). The CDR3 region has the DNA TGTGCCAGCAGTTTTGGCCAGGGGCACACTGAAGCTTTCTTT. Its protein is CASSFGQGHTEAFF.

This rearrangement joins TRBV9 to TRBJ2-3; D may be TRBD1 (5 bases). Germline CDR1 reads SGDLS; CDR2 reads YYNGEE. V was trimmed by 0 bases and J by 4 bases, leaving 9 bases between them. CDR3 length: 14 amino acids. The DNA of the CDR3 is TGTGCCAGCAGCGTAGTGGGGCTTCCAGATACGCAGTATTTT. Its protein is CASSVVGLPDTQYF.

The V and J genes are TRBV7-2 and TRBJ2-1; the D gene is possibly TRBD1 (7 bases). This CDR3 has 15 amino acids. Germline CDR1 is SGHTA and CDR2 is FQGNSA. V was shortened by 8 bases and J by 7 bases, with 21 bases between the two germline ends. CDR3 in amino acids: CASAGGRGVWNEQFF. The CDR3 nucleotides are TGTGCCAGCGCAGGGGGGCGAGGAGTATGGAATGAGCAGTTCTTC. The full variable domain, its missing parts supplied by reference TRBV7-2 and TRBJ2-1, is GAGVSQSPSNKVTEKGKDVELRCDPISGHTALYWYRQSLGQGLEFLIYFQGNSAPDKSGLPSDRFSAERTGGSVSTLTIQRTQQEDSAVYLCASAGGRGVWNEQFFGPGTRLTVL.

The chain employs TRBV12-5 and TRBJ1-1; TRBD1 is a possible D gene (5 bases). V was clipped by 2 bases and J by 6 bases, with 13 bases between them. This CDR3 is 14 amino acids long. Germline V gives CDR1 LGHNT, CDR2 FRNRAP. The DNA for the CDR3 is TGTGCTAGTGGTTTGCCGGGACTTCTCTCTGAAGCTTTCTTT. This encodes CASGLPGLLSEAFF.